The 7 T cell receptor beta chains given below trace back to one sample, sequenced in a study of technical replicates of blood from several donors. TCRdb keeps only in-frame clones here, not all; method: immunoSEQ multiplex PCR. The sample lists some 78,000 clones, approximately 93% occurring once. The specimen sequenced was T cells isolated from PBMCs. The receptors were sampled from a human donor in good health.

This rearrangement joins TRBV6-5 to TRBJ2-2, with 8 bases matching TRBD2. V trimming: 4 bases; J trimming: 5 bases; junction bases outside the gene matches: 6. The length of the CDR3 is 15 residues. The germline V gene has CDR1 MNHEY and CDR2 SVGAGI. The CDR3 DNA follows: TGTGCCAGCAGTTCGGGAGGGCCTGGAACCGGGGAGCTGTTTTTT. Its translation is CASSSGGPGTGELFF.

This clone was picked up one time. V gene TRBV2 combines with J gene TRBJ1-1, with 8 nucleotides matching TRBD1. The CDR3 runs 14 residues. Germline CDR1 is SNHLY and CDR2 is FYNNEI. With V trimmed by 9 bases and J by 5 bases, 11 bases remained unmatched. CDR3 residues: CARRGTGPGTEAFF. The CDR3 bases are TGTGCCAGAAGAGGGACAGGTCCCGGTACTGAAGCTTTCTTT.

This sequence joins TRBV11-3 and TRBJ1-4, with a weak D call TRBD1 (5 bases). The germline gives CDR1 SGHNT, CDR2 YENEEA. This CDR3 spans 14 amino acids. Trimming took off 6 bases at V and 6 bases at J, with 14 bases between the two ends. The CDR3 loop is CASRVDGGDEKLFF. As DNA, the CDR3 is TGTGCCAGCAGGGTTGACGGGGGGGATGAAAAACTGTTTTTT.

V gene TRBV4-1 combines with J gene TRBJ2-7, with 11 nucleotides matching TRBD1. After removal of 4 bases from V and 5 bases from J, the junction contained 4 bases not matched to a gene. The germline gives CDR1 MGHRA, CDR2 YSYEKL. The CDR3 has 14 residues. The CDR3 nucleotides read TGCGCCAGCAGCCCACGGGACAGGGGGAACGAGCAGTACTTC. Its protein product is CASSPRDRGNEQYF.

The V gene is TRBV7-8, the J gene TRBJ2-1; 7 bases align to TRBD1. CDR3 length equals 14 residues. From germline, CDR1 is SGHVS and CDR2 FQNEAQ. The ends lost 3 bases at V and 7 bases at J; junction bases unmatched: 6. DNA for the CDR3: TGTGCCAGCAGCTTTATGGGACAGTTAAATGAGCAGTTCTTC. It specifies CASSFMGQLNEQFF.

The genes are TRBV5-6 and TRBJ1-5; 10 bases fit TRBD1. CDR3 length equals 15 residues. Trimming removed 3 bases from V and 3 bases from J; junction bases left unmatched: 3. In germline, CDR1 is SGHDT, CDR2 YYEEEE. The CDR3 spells CASSSGTGDNQPQHF. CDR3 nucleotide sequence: TGTGCCAGCAGCTCTGGGACAGGGGACAATCAGCCCCAGCATTTT.

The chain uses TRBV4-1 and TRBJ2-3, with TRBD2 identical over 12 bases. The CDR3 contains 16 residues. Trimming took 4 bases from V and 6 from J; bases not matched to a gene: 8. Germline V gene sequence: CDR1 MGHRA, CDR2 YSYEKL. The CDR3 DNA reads TGCGCCAGCAGCCTACGACTAGCGGGAGAAGTCGATACGCAGTATTTT. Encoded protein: CASSLRLAGEVDTQYF.